The sequence of this T cell receptor (beta chain) was determined in a study of beta chain features in type 1 diabetes. Broader study findings: VDJ junctions in type 1 diabetes patients carried more deletions and fewer insertions. Shortening that was moderate but significant affected the TCRB CDR3s of Type 1 diabetes patients in all four CD4+ subsets. Patients and controls would be equally affected if PCR favored shorter templates.

V lost 4 bases, J lost 3 bases, and 11 bases stayed unmatched. Germline V CDR1 and CDR2: SQVTM, ANQGSEA. This CDR3 comprises 16 residues. As concerns this clone: Its antigen remains unidentified.

TCRB transcripts that were expressed got sequenced, as all of the isolated RNA had been reverse transcribed. The study sequenced naive, central memory and regulatory T cell samples to an average of about 3.5 million reads. Here immunoSEQ multiplex PCR was the method, and the copy in TCRdb shows in-frame clones only, minus some. This table holds hundreds of thousands of clones, roughly an eighth found once. The sample consisted of naive CD4+ T cells from blood. The V gene is TRBV29-1, the J gene TRBJ2-7, with 11 bases matching TRBD2. The clonotype comes from a woman aged 18-29 years in good health. In nucleotides, the CDR3 is TGCAGCGTTGCGGGACTAGCGGAGGGGAGTGACTACGAGCAGTACTTC. Its protein product is CSVAGLAEGSDYEQYF.